Listed here are 18 T cell receptor beta chains from one sample, sequenced in a study of T cell repertoires in cytomegalovirus infection. TCRdb itself ran the reads through MiXCR, one entry per CDR3 protein. The sample has about 130,000 distinct CDR3 sequences; about 24% are singletons. Antigen specificity for these receptors is unknown. Input material: PBMCs, sequenced either directly or after in vitro stimulation (not recorded which). The receptors shown here come from a human donor in good health (CMV status not recorded). Some clones in this sample may be carry-over from other donors' samples.

The chain couples TRBV6-2 or TRBV6-3 to TRBJ2-5; D is ambiguous. This CDR3 has 12 residues. The V gene lost 6 bases and the J gene lost 4 bases, with 9 bases spanning the gap. Germline V CDR1 and CDR2: MNHEY, SVGEGT. CDR3 in amino acids: CASRKERETQYF. The CDR3 nucleotides read TGTGCCAGCAGAAAAGAGAGAGAGACCCAGTACTTC.

CDR3 sequence (DNA): TGTGCCACCAGCAGAGACAGTCCGGCAACTAGCGCCTCCTACAATGAGCAGTTCTTC. Translating it yields CATSRDSPATSASYNEQFF. The V gene is TRBV15, the J gene TRBJ2-1; TRBD2 matches 7 bases. V lost 0 bases, J lost 0 bases, and 11 bases stayed unmatched. CDR1 is LNHNV, CDR2 YYDKDF, per germline (reference sequence). The CDR3 has 19 amino acids.

This chain uses TRBV5-5 with TRBJ2-7; weak D call: TRBD1 (5 bases). The germline CDR1 and CDR2 sequences are SGHKS and YYEKEE (reference sequence). This CDR3 is built from 15 residues. V shed 0 bases and J shed 0 bases, with 10 bases lying between them. The chain's CDR3 is CASSLGQGRSYEQYF. CDR3 sequence (DNA): TGTGCCAGCAGCTTGGGGCAGGGCCGCTCCTACGAGCAGTACTTC.

A few counts support this clonotype. V gene TRBV10-3 combines with J gene TRBJ2-5; D possibly matches TRBD1 or TRBD2 (5 bases each). V gave up 3 bases and J gave up 5 bases, with 16 bases separating them. The CDR3 sequence is 15 residues long. CDR1 ENHRY and CDR2 SYGVKD come from the germline V gene. The CDR3 region is CAISEGAVGAETQYF. CDR3 nucleotide sequence: TGTGCCATCAGTGAAGGGGCCGTGGGAGCCGAGACCCAGTACTTC.

At least ten counts were recorded for this clonotype. This chain uses TRBV19 with TRBJ1-4; D is ambiguous. Trimming cost V 5 bases and J 7 bases, with 20 bases left between them. Germline V CDR1 and CDR2: LNHDA, SQIVND (reference sequence). This CDR3 comprises 16 residues. This chain's CDR3 is CASSPPRGNWSEKLFF. CDR3 nucleotides: TGTGCCAGTAGTCCCCCCCGGGGAAATTGGAGTGAAAAACTGTTTTTT.

This chain joins TRBV7-2 and TRBJ2-5; the match to TRBD2 covers 7 bases. Germline CDR1 and CDR2: SGHTA and FQGNSA. The CDR3 runs to 14 residues. With 4 bases clipped from V and 3 bases from J, the junction kept 5 bases outside the gene matches. CDR3 sequence: CASSSLAGEETQYF. CDR3 nucleotide sequence: TGTGCCAGCAGCTCCCTCGCGGGGGAAGAGACCCAGTACTTC.

The chain joins TRBV7-2 to TRBJ1-6; TRBD1 might be the D (6 bases). Looked up from germline, CDR1 is SGHTA and CDR2 is FQGNSA. The V end was cut by 6 bases, the J end by 5 bases, with 20 bases between. This CDR3 is 17 amino acids long. The CDR3 bases are TGTGCCAGCAGTACATGGGGGGGCAGCTTAAATAATTCACCCCTCCACTTT. It is translated as CASSTWGGSLNNSPLHF.

Ten or more counts support this clonotype. This chain connects TRBV7-2 to TRBJ2-1, with D possibly being TRBD2 (6 bases). Trimming cost V 5 bases and J 1 base, with 12 bases left between them. CDR1 SGHTA and CDR2 FQGNSA come from the germline V gene. CDR3 length: 15 residues. The DNA for the CDR3 is TGTGCCAGCAGCGCAACTAGCTCGTCCTACAATGAGCAGTTCTTC. It yields the protein CASSATSSSYNEQFF. Full variable domain (missing parts from reference TRBV7-2 and TRBJ2-1): GAGVSQSPSNKVTEKGKDVELRCDPISGHTALYWYRQSLGQGLEFLIYFQGNSAPDKSGLPSDRFSAERTGGSVSTLTIQRTQQEDSAVYLCASSATSSSYNEQFFGPGTRLTVL.

This chain links TRBV6-2 or TRBV6-3 with TRBJ2-2; a possible D gene is TRBD1 (6 bases). The length of the CDR3 is 15 residues. Germline CDR1 reads MNHEY; CDR2 reads SVGEGT. With 2 bases removed from V and 4 bases from J, the gap between germline ends came to 11 bases. As DNA, the CDR3 is TGTGCCAGCAGTTACCGGGGACACCTCACCGGGGAGCTGTTTTTT. Translated, it gives CASSYRGHLTGELFF.

This clonotype was found a few times. The CDR3 sequence is CASSGRAQETQYF. DNA for the CDR3: TGTGCCAGCAGTGGCAGGGCGCAAGAGACCCAGTACTTC. The chain employs TRBV12-3 or TRBV12-4 and TRBJ2-5; perhaps TRBD1 as D (5 bases). The length of the CDR3 is 13 residues. V was pared by 5 bases and J by 2 bases, with 9 bases between.

This clonotype has only a few counts. The V and J genes are TRBV25-1 and TRBJ1-5, with D tentatively TRBD1 (6 bases). The V gene's germline CDR1 is MGHDK and CDR2 SYGVNS. Trimming took off 4 bases at V and 2 bases at J, with 6 bases between the two ends. This CDR3 is 13 amino acids long. CDR3 coding DNA: TGTGCCAGCAGTGGGACAGGCAATCAGCCCCAGCATTTT. Protein product: CASSGTGNQPQHF.

The rearrangement links TRBV5-1 to TRBJ1-5, with 7 bases identical to TRBD1. Trimming at V came to 5 bases and at J to 5 bases, leaving 7 bases not matched to a gene. The CDR3 contains 14 residues. CDR1 is SGHRS and CDR2 is YFSETQ in the germline V gene. The CDR3 spells CASSLGTDYQPQHF. In nucleotides, the CDR3 is TGCGCCAGCAGTCTGGGGACAGATTATCAGCCCCAGCATTTT.

This clonotype came up a few times. The rearrangement joins TRBV19 to TRBJ2-2; 9 bases fit TRBD2. The CDR3 extends over 15 amino acids. J was trimmed by 3 bases and V by 6 bases; bases with no gene match: 5. Per germline, CDR1 LNHDA and CDR2 SQIVND (reference sequence). CDR3: CASRLLAGHTGELFF. DNA for the CDR3: TGTGCCAGTAGACTACTAGCGGGCCACACCGGGGAGCTGTTTTTT.

The V and J genes are TRBV10-3 and TRBJ2-3, with 9 bases that match TRBD2. There are 16 residues in the CDR3. Germline CDR1 reads ENHRY; CDR2 reads SYGVKD. The ends lost 8 bases at V and 4 bases at J; junction bases unmatched: 13. CDR3 sequence: CAIRPTGGRAADTQYF. The CDR3 coding sequence is TGTGCCATCCGCCCCACGGGCGGGAGGGCCGCAGATACGCAGTATTTT.

This clonotype was seen a few times. CDR3 loop: CASSSNNLGGELFF. The CDR3 DNA reads as TGTGCCAGCAGTTCCAATAATTTGGGCGGGGAGCTGTTTTTT. The chain uses TRBV27 and TRBJ2-2; D ambiguous. Germline CDR1 is MNHEY and CDR2 is SMNVEV (reference sequence). The ends were cut back, 4 bases at V and 7 bases at J, with 13 bases in the middle. The length of the CDR3 is 14 residues.

The V gene is TRBV18, the J gene TRBJ2-1; 11 bases are a match to TRBD2. Germline CDR1 is KGHSH and CDR2 is LQKENI. The CDR3 runs to 15 residues. J gave up 7 bases and V 3 bases, and 5 bases lay outside the gene matches. CDR3 residues: CASSPTSGSDNEQFF. The CDR3 DNA reads as TGTGCCAGCTCACCTACTAGCGGGAGCGATAATGAGCAGTTCTTC. Full variable domain (outside the CDR3, taken from reference TRBV18 and TRBJ2-1): NAGVMQNPRHLVRRRGQEARLRCSPMKGHSHVYWYRQLPEEGLKFMVYLQKENIIDESGMPKERFSAEFPKEGPSILRIQQVVRGDSAAYFCASSPTSGSDNEQFFGPGTRLTVL.

At least ten counts were recorded for this clonotype. The rearrangement uses TRBV6-1 and TRBJ1-2; tentative D call: TRBD1 (5 bases). The CDR3 sequence is 14 residues long. The V gene lost 5 bases and the J gene lost 2 bases, with 12 bases spanning the gap. Germline V gives CDR1 MNHNS, CDR2 SASEGT. CDR3 coding DNA: TGTGCCAGCAGTATTCAGGAGGGGAACTATGGCTACACCTTC. This translates into CASSIQEGNYGYTF.

The gene calls are TRBV28 and TRBJ2-7, with 9 bases that match TRBD1. Germline CDR1 reads MDHEN; CDR2 reads SYDVKM. Losses at the gene ends were 2 bases for V and 3 bases for J; bases not matched to a gene: 8. The CDR3 spans 16 residues. The CDR3 spells CASSLNYRDRDYEQYF. CDR3 bases: TGTGCCAGCAGTTTAAATTACCGGGACAGGGACTACGAGCAGTACTTC.